The clone carrying this TCR beta chain was detected many times. Unique molecular identifiers were attached to individual cDNA molecules during library preparation. TCRdb fed the 5' RACE reads into MiXCR, producing one record per CDR3 protein. The sample carries about 140,000 distinct CDR3 sequences, around 4.1% recorded once. Germline loops: CDR1 SGHAT, CDR2 FQDESV (reference sequence). The CDR3 runs 17 residues. With V trimmed by 4 bases and J by 1 base, 12 bases remained unmatched. These data belong to a study of human T cells and chemical hapten exposure. Study-level background: Minor volume differences among pooled libraries chiefly drove per-sample TCR yield variation.

Total RNA extraction was carried out from unfractionated whole blood. The TCR originated in a female donor in good health. J is TRBJ1-1 and V is TRBV11-1; 7 positions match TRBD1. CDR3 nucleotides: TGTGCCAGCAGCTCCCGAAGAGGGGACAGCAGGAACACTGAAGCTTTCTTT. The encoded protein is CASSSRRGDSRNTEAFF.